The 3 T cell receptor beta chains below all came from one sample that was sequenced in a study of post-analysis software for immune sequencing data. General observations from the study: Comparison of patients with controls showed a handful of TRBV segments more frequent in patients, TRBV5-6, TRBV5-1 and TRBV20-1 among them.

The authors incorporated unique molecular identifiers into the TCR beta cDNA libraries. TCRdb used MiXCR to reprocess the PCR reads, holding one entry per CDR3 protein. The sample yields approximately 440,000 distinct CDR3 sequences, less than 45% seen once. Their specific antigens are unknown. Sequences were obtained from blood. Every receptor here comes from a girl aged 5-17 years with multiple sclerosis.

This clonotype was seen a few times. The chain's CDR3 is CASSSDRGYEQYF. The DNA for the CDR3 is TGTGCCAGCAGTTCTGACAGGGGATACGAGCAGTACTTC. This chain uses TRBV6-6 with TRBJ2-5; 8 nucleotides agree with TRBD1. The J call may be mistaken, given a closer DNA end match to TRBJ2-7. The germline V gene encodes CDR1 MNHNY and CDR2 SVGAGI (reference sequence). CDR3 length equals 13 residues.

The chain couples TRBV12-3 or TRBV12-4 to TRBJ2-2; the match to TRBD1 covers 8 bases. V gave up 4 bases and J gave up 4 bases; unmatched junction bases: 2. There are 14 residues in the CDR3. CDR3 protein: CASSSDRATGELFF. The CDR3 DNA is TGTGCCAGCAGTTCGGACAGGGCCACCGGGGAGCTGTTTTTT.

This clonotype was detected a few times. The chain carries TRBV12-3 or TRBV12-4 and TRBJ2-6, with 8 bases aligning to TRBD1. The CDR3 is 18 residues long. The V gene end was trimmed by 6 bases and the J gene end by 0 bases; junction bases not matched to a gene: 10. CDR3 DNA: TGTGCCAGCAGCCACCGACAGGGGCCAGACTCTGGGGCCAACGTCCTGACTTTC. This codes for CASSHRQGPDSGANVLTF.